The 31 T cell receptor beta chains below were found in one sample sequenced in a study of shared clonotypes between healthy human individuals. The naive CD8 population came from CD45RO-negative cells selected for CCR7, without terminally differentiated effector memory CD45RA+ cells. Some clones are missing from TCRdb's copy, which holds only in-frame ones; the method was immunoSEQ multiplex PCR. The sample records roughly 2 million clones, about 95% being singletons. Sequenced material: naive CD8+ T cells sorted from blood. The receptor set was obtained from a man aged 18 to 29 in good health.

This chain connects TRBV21-1 to TRBJ2-7; TRBD1, as called in the table, went unchecked against the DNA. TRBV21-1 is described as a pseudogene. The CDR3 is made up of 16 amino acids. This chain's CDR3 is CASSKKEKRGPHEQYF. The CDR3 DNA reads TGTGCCAGCAGCAAAAAGGAAAAAAGGGGTCCCCACGAGCAGTACTTC.

This clone came up once. The CDR3 nucleotides read TGTGCCAGCGGAGTCAATGACGGCCTAATTTTCACAGATACGCAGTATTTT. It translates to CASGVNDGLIFTDTQYF. The gene calls are TRBV5-5 and TRBJ2-3; D unclear. Trimming took 7 bases from V and 2 from J, leaving 23 bases between them. There are 17 residues in the CDR3. CDR1 SGHKS and CDR2 YYEKEE come from the germline V gene (reference sequence). Drawing the rest from reference TRBV5-5 and TRBJ2-3, the complete variable domain is DAGVTQSPTHLIKTRGQQVTLRCSPISGHKSVSWYQQVLGQGPQFIFQYYEKEERGRGNFPDRFSARQFPNYSSELNVNALLLGDSALYLCASGVNDGLIFTDTQYFGPGTRLTVL.

The rearrangement uses TRBV7-6 and TRBJ2-7, with D perhaps TRBD2 (6 bases). There are 13 residues in the CDR3. Germline CDR1 SGHVS, CDR2 FNYEAQ. V was trimmed by 5 bases and J by 6 bases, leaving 14 bases between them. The CDR3 sequence is CASSPSERVEQYF. The CDR3 DNA reads TGTGCCAGCAGCCCTAGCGAGAGGGTCGAGCAGTACTTC.

DNA of the CDR3: TGTGCCAGCCTAACCGTTCCCGGGGAGCTGTTTTTT. Translation gives CASLTVPGELFF. The genes are TRBV6-5 and TRBJ2-2; D uncertain. V lost 8 bases to trimming and J lost 6 bases, with 10 bases between them. Germline V gives CDR1 MNHEY, CDR2 SVGAGI. The CDR3 is made up of 12 amino acids.

Notes on this clone: In the same sample, other DNA sequences code for this CDR3. The chain uses TRBV30 and TRBJ1-1; D is ambiguous. Germline lookup yields CDR1 GTSNPN and CDR2 SVGIG (reference sequence). CDR3 size: 13 residues. Trimming took 0 bases from V and 1 from J, leaving 6 bases between them. The CDR3 region has the DNA TGTGCCTGGAGTGTACTGAAGAACACTGAAGCTTTCTTT. It codes for CAWSVLKNTEAFF.

Remarks on this clone: The sample has other DNA sequences that encode this CDR3 too. V gene TRBV11-2 combines with J gene TRBJ1-2; D not resolved. The CDR3 extends over 13 amino acids. V was shortened by 0 bases and J by 3 bases, with 5 bases between the two germline ends. Per germline, CDR1 SGHAT and CDR2 FQNNGV. The CDR3 here is CASSLDGDYGYTF. The CDR3 nucleotides are TGTGCCAGCAGCTTAGATGGGGACTATGGCTACACCTTC.

The table lists this clone with a count of one. V gene TRBV4-1 combines with J gene TRBJ1-1; D is unclear. V was clipped by 0 bases and J by 6 bases, with 8 bases between them. This CDR3 is built from 13 residues. Germline-derived CDR1 and CDR2 are MGHRA and YSYEKL. The CDR3 nucleotides are TGCGCCAGCAGCCAAGAATCCGTTTCTGAAGCTTTCTTT. This translates into CASSQESVSEAFF.

This clone was seen once. The V and J genes are TRBV11-2 and TRBJ2-7; 10 bases fit TRBD2. Trimming cost V 4 bases and J 5 bases; bases outside gene matches: 5. Germline CDR1 and CDR2: SGHAT and FQNNGV. This CDR3 comprises 14 residues. The CDR3: CASSSSGGSDEQYF. In DNA form, the CDR3 reads TGTGCCAGCAGCTCTAGCGGGGGATCGGACGAGCAGTACTTC. Based on the CDR3 plus reference TRBV11-2 and TRBJ2-7, the full variable domain is EAGVAQSPRYKIIEKRQSVAFWCNPISGHATLYWYQQILGQGPKLLIQFQNNGVVDDSQLPKDRFSAERLKGVDSTLKIQPAKLEDSAVYLCASSSSGGSDEQYFGPGTRLTVT.

The chain employs TRBV14 and TRBJ2-5; D uncertain. The CDR3 is made up of 11 amino acids. Germline values: CDR1 SGHDN, CDR2 FVKESK. Trimming left V 2 bases short and J 3 bases short, with 1 base between. Here the CDR3 DNA reads TGTGCCAGCAGCCAAAAAGAGACCCAGTACTTC. This encodes CASSQKETQYF.

The chain links TRBV27 to TRBJ1-6; D ambiguous. The V gene lost 5 bases and the J gene lost 6 bases, with 20 bases spanning the gap. CDR1 is MNHEY and CDR2 is SMNVEV in the germline V gene (reference sequence). There are 17 residues in the CDR3. The CDR3 DNA reads as TGTGCCAGCAGTACTCAAGGTGTCGCCGGCCCTAATTCACCCCTCCACTTT. Translated, it gives CASSTQGVAGPNSPLHF.

This CDR3 reads CASSLSGGTSEQYF. The DNA for the CDR3 is TGTGCCAGCAGCTTATCTGGCGGGACCTCCGAGCAGTACTTC. The V gene is TRBV11-2, the J gene TRBJ2-7; D might be TRBD2 (6 bases). Trimming took off 2 bases at V and 6 bases at J, with 14 bases between the two ends. The CDR3 runs 14 residues. The germline CDR1 and CDR2 sequences are SGHAT and FQNNGV.

The chain couples TRBV6-1 to TRBJ1-1, with D uncertain. This CDR3 is built from 13 residues. Germline-derived CDR1 and CDR2 are MNHNS and SASEGT. V gave up 8 bases and J gave up 5 bases, with 15 bases separating them. Written as DNA, the CDR3 is TGTGCCAGCTCCTTCGGGAAGCTGACTGAAGCTTTCTTT. It translates to CASSFGKLTEAFF.

V and J are TRBV28 and TRBJ1-2; D perhaps matches TRBD1 (5 bases). The germline CDR1 and CDR2 sequences are MDHEN and SYDVKM. Trimming removed 3 bases from V and 3 bases from J, with 8 bases in between. The CDR3 loop spans 13 amino acids. The CDR3 region has the DNA TGTGCCAGCAGTTTTGAGGGGTACTATGGCTACACCTTC. Protein sequence: CASSFEGYYGYTF.

The chain uses TRBV21-1 and TRBJ1-5; the D call of TRBD1 is as the table states it, not checked on the DNA. TRBV21-1 is reported as a pseudogene. CDR3 length: 13 amino acids. The chain's CDR3 is CASTQGCNQPQHF. For the CDR3, the DNA is TGTGCCAGCACCCAGGGGTGCAATCAGCCCCAGCATTTT.

The chain couples TRBV13 to TRBJ2-7; D is possibly TRBD1 or TRBD2 (5 bases each). The germline V gene encodes CDR1 PRHDT and CDR2 FYEKMQ (reference sequence). V was clipped by 4 bases and J by 2 bases, with 12 bases between them. This CDR3 contains 14 residues. CDR3 sequence reads: CASSSRDGTYEQYF. The CDR3 coding sequence is TGTGCCAGCAGCTCAAGGGACGGGACCTACGAGCAGTACTTC.

This sequence joins TRBV27 and TRBJ2-7; 7 bases line up with TRBD1. This CDR3 region has 17 residues. V lost 2 bases, J lost 0 bases, and 10 bases stayed unmatched. Germline CDR1 reads MNHEY; CDR2 reads SMNVEV (reference sequence). The DNA of the CDR3 is TGTGCCAGCAGTTTAACCCGACAGGGTGGAAGCTCCTACGAGCAGTACTTC. This sequence encodes CASSLTRQGGSSYEQYF.

The CDR3 here is CASSLEADSLSYEQYF. For the CDR3, the DNA is TGTGCCAGCAGCTTAGAGGCCGATTCCCTCTCCTACGAGCAGTACTTC. This rearrangement joins TRBV11-2 to TRBJ2-7; D is ambiguous. The CDR3 extends over 16 amino acids. The V end lost 0 bases, the J end lost 0 bases, and 12 bases lay between the germline ends. CDR1 is SGHAT, CDR2 FQNNGV, per germline.

This clone has just one count. The chain combines TRBV4-3 with TRBJ1-2; 7 nucleotides align to TRBD1. The germline CDR1 and CDR2 sequences are LGHNA and YSLEER. This CDR3 is built from 15 residues. The V and J ends lost 0 bases and 4 bases, in that order; junction bases with no gene match: 5. The CDR3 is CASSQDTTGTYGYTF. Here the CDR3 DNA reads TGCGCCAGCAGCCAAGATACGACAGGGACCTATGGCTACACCTTC.

The chain has TRBV7-8 and TRBJ1-4; 11 bases are shared with TRBD1. Germline CDR1 and CDR2: SGHVS and FQNEAQ. The J segment lost 8 bases and the V segment lost 5 bases, leaving 4 bases of the junction unmatched. There are 14 residues in the CDR3. The CDR3 DNA sequence: TGTGCCAGCAGCAAGGGACAGGGGGACGAAAAACTGTTTTTT. Translated: CASSKGQGDEKLFF.

The rearrangement uses TRBV27 and TRBJ1-5; the match to TRBD1 covers 8 bases. The CDR3 runs 16 residues. The V gene's germline CDR1 is MNHEY and CDR2 SMNVEV (reference sequence). V lost 2 bases to trimming and J lost 5 bases; unmatched junction nucleotides: 8. The CDR3 coding sequence is TGTGCCAGCAGTTTACTTCCCAGGGGGCCGGATCAGCCCCAGCATTTT. Its translation: CASSLLPRGPDQPQHF.

A note on this clone: Other DNA sequences from this sample encode an identical CDR3 as well. The gene calls are TRBV5-1 and TRBJ2-7; D gene uncertain. The germline CDR1 and CDR2 sequences are SGHRS and YFSETQ. The V and J ends lost 2 bases and 1 base respectively, with 7 bases between them. The CDR3 spans 13 residues. The CDR3 nucleotides are TGCGCCAGCAGCTTCGAAACTTCCTACGAGCAGTACTTC. Translating it yields CASSFETSYEQYF.

The chain couples TRBV9 to TRBJ2-7; D possibly matches TRBD1 or TRBD2 (5 bases each). Germline CDR1 and CDR2: SGDLS and YYNGEE. The V end was cut by 0 bases, the J end by 2 bases, with 12 bases between. The CDR3 has 15 amino acids. The CDR3 spells CASSVEGSRAYEQYF. In DNA form, the CDR3 reads TGTGCCAGCAGCGTAGAGGGGAGCCGAGCCTACGAGCAGTACTTC. Based on the CDR3 plus reference TRBV9 and TRBJ2-7, the full variable domain is DSGVTQTPKHLITATGQRVTLRCSPRSGDLSVYWYQQSLDQGLQFLIQYYNGEERAKGNILERFSAQQFPDLHSELNLSSLELGDSALYFCASSVEGSRAYEQYFGPGTRLTVT.

The chain combines TRBV9 with TRBJ2-5, with 7 bases lining up with TRBD1. The J call may be incorrect, as the DNA end agrees better with TRBJ2-7. This CDR3 comprises 20 residues. Germline lookup yields CDR1 SGDLS and CDR2 YYNGEE. The CDR3 reads CASSVAIGGSSGGRTYEQYF. DNA of the CDR3: TGTGCCAGCAGCGTAGCTATAGGGGGCTCTTCGGGCGGAAGAACCTACGAGCAGTACTTC.

About this clone itself: Different DNA sequences within this sample yield the same CDR3. The chain joins TRBV13 to TRBJ2-6; D unresolved. CDR1 is PRHDT and CDR2 is FYEKMQ in the germline V gene (reference sequence). This CDR3 has 14 residues. Trimming stripped 6 bases from V and 0 bases from J, with 6 bases between. The CDR3 reads CASSLHSGANVLTF. The CDR3 nucleotides are TGTGCCAGCAGTTTACACTCTGGGGCCAACGTCCTGACTTTC.

This rearrangement joins TRBV5-4 to TRBJ1-2; no reliable D call. Trimming shortened V by 2 bases and J by 5 bases, and 19 bases separated the two germline ends. The CDR3 covers 16 residues. CDR1 and CDR2 (germline): SGHNT, YYREEE (reference sequence). The CDR3 DNA is TGTGCCAGCAGCTTCAGCTCGGAGGGCGCGTTTTATGGCTACACCTTC. This translates into CASSFSSEGAFYGYTF. The full variable domain, in which reference TRBV5-4 and TRBJ1-2 provide the parts outside the CDR3, is ETGVTQSPTHLIKTRGQQVTLRCSSQSGHNTVSWYQQALGQGPQFIFQYYREEENGRGNFPPRFSGLQFPNYSSELNVNALELDDSALYLCASSFSSEGAFYGYTFGSGTRLTVV.

The V and J genes are TRBV7-9 and TRBJ2-1, with a possible D match to TRBD2 (6 bases). V shed 8 bases and J shed 9 bases, with 29 bases lying between them. The CDR3 has 17 amino acids. Germline values: CDR1 SEHNR, CDR2 FQNEAQ (reference sequence). CDR3 protein: CASVGAGRNKLRVEQFF. CDR3 in DNA: TGTGCCAGCGTTGGGGCGGGAAGGAATAAACTACGCGTTGAGCAGTTCTTC.

The genes are TRBV19 and TRBJ2-5; D uncertain. The V end was cut by 4 bases, the J end by 5 bases, with 11 bases between. The germline V gene has CDR1 LNHDA and CDR2 SQIVND (reference sequence). The CDR3 is 13 residues long. DNA of the CDR3: TGTGCCAGTAGTAGGCTTCGGACGGAGACCCAGTACTTC. Its translation: CASSRLRTETQYF.

The sample holds one count of this clone. This rearrangement joins TRBV30 to TRBJ1-2, with D possibly matching TRBD1 (5 bases). This CDR3 is 12 amino acids long. Trimming stripped 4 bases from V and 8 bases from J, with 14 bases between. Germline CDR1 GTSNPN, CDR2 SVGIG (reference sequence). CDR3 sequence reads: CAWTLGGMGYTF. The CDR3 nucleotides are TGTGCCTGGACCCTGGGGGGGATGGGCTACACCTTC.

In DNA, the CDR3 is TGTGCCAGCAGTTACTCACAGGAGAACTATGGCTACACCTTC. Its translation: CASSYSQENYGYTF. V usage is TRBV6-6 and J usage is TRBJ1-2, with a possible D match to TRBD1 (5 bases). V lost 0 bases and J lost 2, with 7 bases in between. CDR3 length equals 14 residues. Germline V gene sequence: CDR1 MNHNY, CDR2 SVGAGI (reference sequence).

This CDR3 is CASSLSRDSYGYTF. CDR3 DNA sequence: TGTGCCAGCAGTTTATCGAGAGACAGCTATGGCTACACCTTC. The V gene is TRBV27, the J gene TRBJ1-2, with a weak D call TRBD1 (5 bases). CDR1 and CDR2 from the germline V gene are MNHEY and SMNVEV (reference sequence). The CDR3 has 14 residues. Trimming took 0 bases from V and 4 from J, leaving 9 bases between them.

CDR3 nucleotide sequence: TGTGCCAGCAGGGGTGGGGCGGGACGATACACCGGGGAGCTGTTTTTT. Translating gives CASRGGAGRYTGELFF. The chain carries TRBV25-1 and TRBJ2-2, with a weak D call TRBD2 (6 bases). Germline CDR1 reads MGHDK; CDR2 reads SYGVNS. The V and J ends lost 6 bases and 3 bases respectively, with 17 bases between them. The CDR3 runs 16 residues. Full variable domain (rest looked up from reference TRBV25-1 and TRBJ2-2): EADIYQTPRYLVIGTGKKITLECSQTMGHDKMYWYQQDPGMELHLIHYSYGVNSTEKGDLSSESTVSRIRTEHFPLTLESARPSHTSQYLCASRGGAGRYTGELFFGEGSRLTVL.